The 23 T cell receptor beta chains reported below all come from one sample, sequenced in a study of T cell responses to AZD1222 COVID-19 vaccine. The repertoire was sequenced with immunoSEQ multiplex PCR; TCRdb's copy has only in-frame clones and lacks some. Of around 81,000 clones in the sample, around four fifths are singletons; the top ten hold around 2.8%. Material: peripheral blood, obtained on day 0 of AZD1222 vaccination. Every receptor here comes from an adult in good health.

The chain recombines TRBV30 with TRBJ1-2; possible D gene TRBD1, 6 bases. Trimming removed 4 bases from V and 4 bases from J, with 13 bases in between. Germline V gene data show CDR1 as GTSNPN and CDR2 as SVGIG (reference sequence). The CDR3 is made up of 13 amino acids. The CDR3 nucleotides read TGTGCCTGGACTGACCAGGGGTTCTATGGCTACACCTTC. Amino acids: CAWTDQGFYGYTF. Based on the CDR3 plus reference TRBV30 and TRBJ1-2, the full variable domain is SQTIHQWPATLVQPVGSPLSLECTVEGTSNPNLYWYRQAAGRGLQLLFYSVGIGQISSEVPQNLSASRPQDRQFILSSKKLLLSDSGFYLCAWTDQGFYGYTFGSGTRLTVV.

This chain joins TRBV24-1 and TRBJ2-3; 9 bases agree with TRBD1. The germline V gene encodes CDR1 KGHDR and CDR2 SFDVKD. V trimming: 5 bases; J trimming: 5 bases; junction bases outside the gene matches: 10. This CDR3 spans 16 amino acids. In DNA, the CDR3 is TGTGCCACCAGTGGGGGCCGGGACAGGGTTGGAGATACGCAGTATTTT. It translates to CATSGGRDRVGDTQYF.

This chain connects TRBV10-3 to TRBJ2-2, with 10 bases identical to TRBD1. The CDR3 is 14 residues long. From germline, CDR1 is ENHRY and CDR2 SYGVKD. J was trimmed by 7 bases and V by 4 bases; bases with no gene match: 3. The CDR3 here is CAISGDRGDGELFF. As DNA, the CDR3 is TGTGCCATCAGTGGGGACAGGGGTGACGGGGAGCTGTTTTTT.

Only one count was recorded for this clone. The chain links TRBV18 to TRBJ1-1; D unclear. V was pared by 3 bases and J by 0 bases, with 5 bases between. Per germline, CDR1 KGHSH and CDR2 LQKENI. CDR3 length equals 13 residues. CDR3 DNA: TGTGCCAGCTCACCGGGCCTGAACACTGAAGCTTTCTTT. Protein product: CASSPGLNTEAFF.

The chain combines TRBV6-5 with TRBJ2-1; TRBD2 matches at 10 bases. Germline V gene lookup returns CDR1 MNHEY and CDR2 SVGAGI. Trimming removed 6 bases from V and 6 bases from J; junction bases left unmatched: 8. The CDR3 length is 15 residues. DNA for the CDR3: TGTGCCAGCAGGGCAGGGGTAGCGGGAGGCAATGAGCAGTTCTTC. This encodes CASRAGVAGGNEQFF.

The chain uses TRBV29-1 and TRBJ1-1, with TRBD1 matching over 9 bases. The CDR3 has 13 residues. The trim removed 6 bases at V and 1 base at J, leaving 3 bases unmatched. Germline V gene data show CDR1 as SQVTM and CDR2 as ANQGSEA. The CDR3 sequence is CSVGGQGNTEAFF. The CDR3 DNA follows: TGCAGCGTCGGGGGACAGGGGAACACTGAAGCTTTCTTT.

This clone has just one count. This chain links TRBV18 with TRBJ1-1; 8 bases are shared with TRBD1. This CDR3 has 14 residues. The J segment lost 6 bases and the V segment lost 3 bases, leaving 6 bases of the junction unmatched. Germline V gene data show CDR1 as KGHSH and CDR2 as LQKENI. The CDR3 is CASSPGQGAAEAFF. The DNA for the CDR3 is TGTGCCAGCTCACCTGGGCAGGGGGCCGCTGAAGCTTTCTTT.

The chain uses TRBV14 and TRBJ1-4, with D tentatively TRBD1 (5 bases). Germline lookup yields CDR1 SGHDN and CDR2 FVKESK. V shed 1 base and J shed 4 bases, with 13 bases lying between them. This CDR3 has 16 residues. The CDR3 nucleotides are TGTGCCAGCAGCCAAGGTGAAGGGGTCTTTAATGAAAAACTGTTTTTT. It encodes CASSQGEGVFNEKLFF.

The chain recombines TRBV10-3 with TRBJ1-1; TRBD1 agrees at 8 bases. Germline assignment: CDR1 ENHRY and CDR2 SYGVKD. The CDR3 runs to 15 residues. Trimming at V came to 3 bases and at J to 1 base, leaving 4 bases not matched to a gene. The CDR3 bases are TGTGCCATCAGTGAAGGGGGGACAGGGAACACTGAAGCTTTCTTT. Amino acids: CAISEGGTGNTEAFF.

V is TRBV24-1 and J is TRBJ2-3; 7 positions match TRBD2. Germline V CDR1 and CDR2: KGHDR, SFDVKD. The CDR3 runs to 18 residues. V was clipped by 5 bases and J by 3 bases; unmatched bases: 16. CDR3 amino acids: CATSVGRFSGGGTDTQYF. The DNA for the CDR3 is TGTGCCACCAGTGTTGGGCGGTTCTCGGGAGGAGGGACAGATACGCAGTATTTT.

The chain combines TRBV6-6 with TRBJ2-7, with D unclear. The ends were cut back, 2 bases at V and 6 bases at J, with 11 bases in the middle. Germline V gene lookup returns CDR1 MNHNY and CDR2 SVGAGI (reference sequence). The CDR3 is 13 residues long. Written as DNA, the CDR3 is TGTGCCAGCAGTTACGAAGGCTGGGCCGAGCAGTACTTC. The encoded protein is CASSYEGWAEQYF.

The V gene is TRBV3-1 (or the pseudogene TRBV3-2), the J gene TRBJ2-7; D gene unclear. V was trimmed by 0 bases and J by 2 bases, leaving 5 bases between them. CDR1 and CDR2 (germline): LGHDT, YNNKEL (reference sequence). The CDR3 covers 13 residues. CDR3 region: CASSQDRAYEQYF. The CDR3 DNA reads TGTGCCAGCAGCCAAGATCGGGCCTACGAGCAGTACTTC.

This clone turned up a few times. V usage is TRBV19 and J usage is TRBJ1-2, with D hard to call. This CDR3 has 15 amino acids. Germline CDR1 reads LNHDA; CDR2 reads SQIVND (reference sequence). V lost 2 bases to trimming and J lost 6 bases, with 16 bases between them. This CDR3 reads CASSIQVDPFDGYTF. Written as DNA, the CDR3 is TGTGCCAGTAGTATACAGGTGGATCCCTTCGATGGCTACACCTTC.

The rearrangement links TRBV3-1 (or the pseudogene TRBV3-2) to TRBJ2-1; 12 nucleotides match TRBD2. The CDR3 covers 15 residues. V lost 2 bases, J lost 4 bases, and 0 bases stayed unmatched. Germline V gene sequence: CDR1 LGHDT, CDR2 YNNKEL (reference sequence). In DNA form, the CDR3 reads TGTGCCAGCAGCCAAACTAGCGGGAGGTACAATGAGCAGTTCTTC. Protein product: CASSQTSGRYNEQFF.

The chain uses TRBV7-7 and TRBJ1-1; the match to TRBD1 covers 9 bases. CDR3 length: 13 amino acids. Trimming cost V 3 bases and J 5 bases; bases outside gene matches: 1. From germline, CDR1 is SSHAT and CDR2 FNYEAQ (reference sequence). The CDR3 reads CASSLTGGTEAFF. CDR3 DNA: TGTGCCAGCAGCTTGACAGGGGGAACTGAAGCTTTCTTT.

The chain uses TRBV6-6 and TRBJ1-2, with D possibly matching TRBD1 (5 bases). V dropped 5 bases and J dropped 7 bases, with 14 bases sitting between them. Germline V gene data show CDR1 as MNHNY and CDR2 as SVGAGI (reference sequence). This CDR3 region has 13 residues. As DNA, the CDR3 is TGTGCCAGCAGTGCCTCGGGGGTTAGTGGCTACACCTTC. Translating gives CASSASGVSGYTF.

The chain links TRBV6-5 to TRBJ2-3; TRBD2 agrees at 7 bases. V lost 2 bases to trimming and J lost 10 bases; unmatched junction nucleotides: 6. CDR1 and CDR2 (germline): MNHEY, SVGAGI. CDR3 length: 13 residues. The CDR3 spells CASSYPSAGAQYF. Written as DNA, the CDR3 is TGTGCCAGCAGTTACCCCAGCGCGGGGGCGCAGTATTTT.

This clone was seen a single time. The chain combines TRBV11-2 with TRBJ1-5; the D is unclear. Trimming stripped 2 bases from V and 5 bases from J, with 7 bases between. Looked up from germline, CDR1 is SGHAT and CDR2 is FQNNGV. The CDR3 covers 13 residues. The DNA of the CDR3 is TGTGCCAGCAGCTTATCCGTAGATCAGCCCCAGCATTTT. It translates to CASSLSVDQPQHF. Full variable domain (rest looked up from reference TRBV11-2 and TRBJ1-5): EAGVAQSPRYKIIEKRQSVAFWCNPISGHATLYWYQQILGQGPKLLIQFQNNGVVDDSQLPKDRFSAERLKGVDSTLKIQPAKLEDSAVYLCASSLSVDQPQHFGDGTRLSIL.

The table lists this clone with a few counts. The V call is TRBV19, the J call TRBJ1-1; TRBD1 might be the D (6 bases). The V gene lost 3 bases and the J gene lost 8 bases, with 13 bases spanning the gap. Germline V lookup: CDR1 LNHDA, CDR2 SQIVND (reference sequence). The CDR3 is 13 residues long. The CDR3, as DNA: TGTGCCAGTAGTATCGGGGGCTCCGGGGAAGCTTTCTTT. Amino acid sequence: CASSIGGSGEAFF.

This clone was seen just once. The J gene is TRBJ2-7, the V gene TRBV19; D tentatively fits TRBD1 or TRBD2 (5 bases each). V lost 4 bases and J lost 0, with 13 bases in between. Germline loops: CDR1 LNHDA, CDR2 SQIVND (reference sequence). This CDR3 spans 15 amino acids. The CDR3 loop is CASSTRDGYSYEQYF. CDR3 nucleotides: TGTGCCAGTAGTACCCGGGACGGGTACTCCTACGAGCAGTACTTC.

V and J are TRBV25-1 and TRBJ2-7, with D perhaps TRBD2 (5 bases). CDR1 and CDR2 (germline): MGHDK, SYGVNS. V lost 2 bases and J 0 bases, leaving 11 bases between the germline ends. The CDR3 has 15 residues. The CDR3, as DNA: TGTGCCAGCAGTGAAGGGCCGGCGGGCTCCTACGAGCAGTACTTC. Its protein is CASSEGPAGSYEQYF.

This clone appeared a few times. The CDR3 loop reads CASSLGPQGIDTQYF. CDR3 sequence (DNA): TGTGCCAGCAGCTTAGGCCCTCAGGGGATAGATACGCAGTATTTT. The J gene is TRBJ2-3, the V gene TRBV11-3, with D tentatively TRBD1 (6 bases). V was cut by 1 base and J by 5 bases, with 13 bases left in between. Per germline, CDR1 SGHNT and CDR2 YENEEA. The CDR3 is 15 residues long.

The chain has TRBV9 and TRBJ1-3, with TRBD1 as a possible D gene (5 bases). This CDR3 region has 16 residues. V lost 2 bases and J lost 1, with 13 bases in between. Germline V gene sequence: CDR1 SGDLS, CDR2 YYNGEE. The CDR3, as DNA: TGTGCCAGCAGCGTCGACGGCGGGGGATCTGGAAACACCATATATTTT. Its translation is CASSVDGGGSGNTIYF.